Below, 32 T cell receptor beta chains from the same sample are listed, as sequenced in a study of blood T cell repertoires in COVID-19. Data came from immunoSEQ multiplex PCR; TCRdb stores just in-frame clones and leaves some out. The top ten clones hold about 13% of a sample with over 150,000 clones, about 79% of them seen once. The specimen was peripheral blood. The receptor set was obtained from a human donor in a cohort sampled during active COVID-19.

V is TRBV10-1 and J is TRBJ1-2, with a weak D call TRBD1 (5 bases). Germline values: CDR1 WNHNN, CDR2 SYGVQD (reference sequence). V was pared by 1 base and J by 4 bases, with 10 bases between. CDR3 length: 14 residues. CDR3 DNA: TGCGCCAGCAGTGAGTACAGGACGACCTATGGCTACACCTTC. As protein: CASSEYRTTYGYTF.

The chain combines TRBV11-2 with TRBJ2-2; 8 bases agree with TRBD2. The germline V gene has CDR1 SGHAT and CDR2 FQNNGV. J lost 2 bases, V lost 5 bases, and 4 bases had no gene match. The CDR3 has 15 residues. The chain's CDR3 is CASSRLASNTGELFF. The CDR3 nucleotides are TGTGCCAGCAGCCGACTAGCGAGCAACACCGGGGAGCTGTTTTTT.

J is TRBJ2-5 and V is TRBV16, with unresolved D. CDR3 length: 12 amino acids. V was pared by 0 bases and J by 12 bases, with 11 bases between. Germline V lookup: CDR1 KGHSY, CDR2 FQNENV. In DNA form, the CDR3 reads TGTGCCAGCAGCCAATCCCCAGAACCTGAGTACTTC. This translates into CASSQSPEPEYF.

This clone was observed a handful of times. The chain employs TRBV28 and TRBJ2-3; D may be TRBD2 (6 bases). Germline V gene data show CDR1 as MDHEN and CDR2 as SYDVKM. The CDR3 length is 14 residues. V was shortened by 6 bases and J by 3 bases, with 13 bases between the two germline ends. The CDR3 sequence is CASRVEGRTDTQYF. CDR3 nucleotide sequence: TGTGCCAGCAGGGTAGAGGGGAGGACAGATACGCAGTATTTT.

The genes are TRBV7-9 and TRBJ1-6; maybe TRBD1 (6 bases). Between the trimmed V and J ends, which lost 8 bases and 0 bases, there was a span of 11 bases. Germline loops: CDR1 SEHNR, CDR2 FQNEAQ (reference sequence). CDR3 length: 15 residues. The chain's CDR3 is CASGATGSYNSPLHF. CDR3 in DNA: TGTGCCAGCGGGGCGACAGGCTCCTATAATTCACCCCTCCACTTT. Together with reference TRBV7-9 and TRBJ1-6, the CDR3 gives the full variable domain: DTGVSQNPRHKITKRGQNVTFRCDPISEHNRLYWYRQTLGQGPEFLTYFQNEAQLEKSRLLSDRFSAERPKGSFSTLEIQRTEQGDSAMYLCASGATGSYNSPLHFGNGTRLTVT.

The rearrangement joins TRBV6-1 to TRBJ2-1; 7 bases agree with TRBD2. V shed 2 bases and J 9 bases; nucleotides not matched to a gene: 4. The CDR3 spans 13 residues. The V gene's germline CDR1 is MNHNS and CDR2 SASEGT. The CDR3: CASSELSGTEQFF. CDR3 coding DNA: TGTGCCAGCAGTGAATTGAGCGGGACTGAGCAGTTCTTC.

This chain uses TRBV5-1 with TRBJ2-1; 7 nucleotides line up with TRBD1. Germline lookup yields CDR1 SGHRS and CDR2 YFSETQ. There are 16 residues in the CDR3. V shed 3 bases and J 2 bases; nucleotides not matched to a gene: 8. CDR3 nucleotide sequence: TGCGCCAGCAGCTCCATAGACAGGGTCCCCTACAATGAGCAGTTCTTC. Its translation: CASSSIDRVPYNEQFF.

This clone came up once. The rearrangement uses TRBV5-1 and TRBJ2-1, with D maybe TRBD1 (6 bases). Trimming stripped 3 bases from V and 4 bases from J, with 14 bases between. Germline CDR1 and CDR2: SGHRS and YFSETQ. The CDR3 consists of 15 residues. The chain's CDR3 is CASSSLGGRYNEQFF. DNA of the CDR3: TGCGCCAGCAGCTCTTTAGGGGGAAGGTACAATGAGCAGTTCTTC.

This clone was observed a single time. This chain connects TRBV5-6 to TRBJ2-1, with TRBD1 matching 9 bases. V was pared by 0 bases and J by 4 bases, with 2 bases of the junction left unmatched. Germline CDR1 reads SGHDT; CDR2 reads YYEEEE. CDR3 length: 15 residues. CDR3 loop: CASSLVTGGYNEQFF. The CDR3 region has the DNA TGTGCCAGCAGCTTGGTGACAGGGGGATACAATGAGCAGTTCTTC.

The chain joins TRBV3-1 (or the pseudogene TRBV3-2) to TRBJ1-1; D possibly corresponds to TRBD1 (6 bases). Trimming cost V 4 bases and J 6 bases, with 15 bases left between them. Germline V CDR1 and CDR2: LGHDT, YNNKEL (reference sequence). This CDR3 region has 14 residues. CDR3 sequence (DNA): TGTGCCAGCAGCCCCCCACACCAGGGGTCTGAAGCTTTCTTT. The encoded protein is CASSPPHQGSEAFF.

CDR3 in amino acids: CASLGLAGFNEQFF. Here the CDR3 DNA reads TGTGCCAGTCTAGGGCTAGCGGGTTTCAATGAGCAGTTCTTC. V is TRBV2 and J is TRBJ2-1; 8 positions agree with TRBD2. The germline V gene has CDR1 SNHLY and CDR2 FYNNEI. The CDR3 has 14 amino acids. The trim removed 9 bases at V and 6 bases at J, leaving 10 bases unmatched. The entire variable domain, with the rest obtained from reference TRBV2 and TRBJ2-1, is as follows: EPEVTQTPSHQVTQMGQEVILRCVPISNHLYFYWYRQILGQKVEFLVSFYNNEISEKSEIFDDQFSVERPDGSNFTLKIRSTKLEDSAMYFCASLGLAGFNEQFFGPGTRLTVL.

The rearrangement uses TRBV15 and TRBJ2-3, with 8 positions matching TRBD2. This CDR3 is 16 amino acids long. J gave up 6 bases and V 2 bases, and 10 bases lay outside the gene matches. Germline-derived CDR1 and CDR2 are LNHNV and YYDKDF (reference sequence). In DNA, the CDR3 is TGTGCCACCAGCAGACCTCGTGGGAGCGGGAGTGATACGCAGTATTTT. Protein product: CATSRPRGSGSDTQYF.

The chain has TRBV11-2 and TRBJ1-2; 8 nucleotides align to TRBD1. The germline CDR1 and CDR2 sequences are SGHAT and FQNNGV. V was pared by 6 bases and J by 7 bases, with 13 bases of the junction left unmatched. CDR3 length: 15 amino acids. This chain's CDR3 is CASSPGGTGERGYTF. CDR3 nucleotide sequence: TGTGCCAGCAGTCCAGGGGGCACCGGGGAGCGTGGCTACACCTTC.

Points on this clone: Other DNA sequences of this sample code for an identical CDR3. The chain combines TRBV2 with TRBJ2-3, with a possible D match to TRBD2 (6 bases). The V gene's germline CDR1 is SNHLY and CDR2 FYNNEI. The CDR3 sequence is 15 residues long. Trimming shortened V by 5 bases and J by 3 bases, and 15 bases separated the two germline ends. DNA of the CDR3: TGTGCCAGCAGTAGGTCCAGCGGGCTGACAGATACGCAGTATTTT. It encodes CASSRSSGLTDTQYF. The whole variable domain, filled in from reference TRBV2 and TRBJ2-3, reads EPEVTQTPSHQVTQMGQEVILRCVPISNHLYFYWYRQILGQKVEFLVSFYNNEISEKSEIFDDQFSVERPDGSNFTLKIRSTKLEDSAMYFCASSRSSGLTDTQYFGPGTRLTVL.

Only a few counts were recorded for this clone. Distinct nucleotide sequences in the sample also encode this CDR3. The chain joins TRBV7-9 to TRBJ2-1; 8 bases match TRBD2. Germline CDR1 SEHNR, CDR2 FQNEAQ (reference sequence). With 5 bases clipped from V and 4 bases from J, the junction kept 10 bases outside the gene matches. This CDR3 has 16 residues. CDR3 sequence (DNA): TGTGCCAGCAGCCCTGGAAGCGGGAGAGCTTACAATGAGCAGTTCTTC. This gives the protein CASSPGSGRAYNEQFF.

The V and J genes are TRBV7-9 and TRBJ2-7, with D hard to call. The CDR3 is 13 amino acids. Per the germline V gene, CDR1 is SEHNR and CDR2 is FQNEAQ (reference sequence). Between the trimmed V and J ends, which lost 5 bases and 0 bases, there was a span of 8 bases. The CDR3 DNA is TGTGCCAGCAGCCGGCAGGCCTCCTACGAGCAGTACTTC. This sequence encodes CASSRQASYEQYF.

The chain uses TRBV27 and TRBJ2-1, with 9 nucleotides matching TRBD2. With 3 bases clipped from V and 0 bases from J, the junction kept 3 bases outside the gene matches. Germline CDR1 and CDR2: MNHEY and SMNVEV (reference sequence). The CDR3 loop spans 16 amino acids. This chain's CDR3 is CASSLVAGASYNEQFF. The CDR3 DNA follows: TGTGCCAGCAGTTTGGTAGCGGGGGCCTCCTACAATGAGCAGTTCTTC.

The count of this clone is one. This rearrangement joins TRBV4-2 to TRBJ2-3; possible D gene TRBD1, 6 bases. Germline-derived CDR1 and CDR2 are LGHNA and YNFKEQ. The ends were cut back, 3 bases at V and 2 bases at J, with 9 bases in the middle. The CDR3 runs to 14 residues. CDR3 coding DNA: TGTGCCAGCAGCCAGGACAGATACACAGATACGCAGTATTTT. Residues: CASSQDRYTDTQYF.

The V call is TRBV25-1, the J call TRBJ2-5; 10 positions match TRBD1. Unmatched junction bases numbered 7, after V lost 7 bases and J lost 2 bases. This CDR3 has 15 amino acids. Looked up from germline, CDR1 is MGHDK and CDR2 is SYGVNS. In nucleotides, the CDR3 is TGTGCCAGCACCCTCCGGGACAGGGGACAAGAGACCCAGTACTTC. As protein: CASTLRDRGQETQYF.

Here the CDR3 reads CASSLSAMANTEAFF. CDR3 bases: TGTGCCAGCAGTTTATCGGCCATGGCGAACACTGAAGCTTTCTTT. The chain uses TRBV27 and TRBJ1-1; the D is unclear. This CDR3 has 15 residues. Germline lookup yields CDR1 MNHEY and CDR2 SMNVEV (reference sequence). Deletions cut 0 bases from V and 1 base from J, with 9 bases between.

The chain recombines TRBV18 with TRBJ1-2; D unresolved. The CDR3 covers 14 residues. The ends were cut back, 3 bases at V and 1 base at J, with 9 bases in the middle. Germline lookup yields CDR1 KGHSH and CDR2 LQKENI. CDR3 sequence: CASSPQEVNYGYTF. The CDR3 region has the DNA TGTGCCAGCTCACCTCAGGAGGTTAACTATGGCTACACCTTC.

This clone was picked up a small number of times. This chain connects TRBV2 to TRBJ1-6; 7 bases align to TRBD1. The trim removed 6 bases at V and 6 bases at J, leaving 5 bases unmatched. The germline V gene has CDR1 SNHLY and CDR2 FYNNEI. This CDR3 is 14 amino acids long. The CDR3 DNA reads as TGTGCCAGCAGCCCGGGACAGCCTAATTCACCCCTCCACTTT. It is translated as CASSPGQPNSPLHF.

The chain recombines TRBV28 with TRBJ2-7; TRBD2 is a possible D gene (7 bases). Germline values: CDR1 MDHEN, CDR2 SYDVKM. This CDR3 comprises 15 residues. Trimming cost V 7 bases and J 5 bases, with 21 bases left between them. CDR3 bases: TGTGCCAGCAATTGGGGGCTAGGGAGGGAGAACGAGCAGTACTTC. It yields the protein CASNWGLGRENEQYF.

The gene calls are TRBV7-9 and TRBJ2-1, with 8 bases lining up with TRBD1. Unmatched junction bases numbered 6, after V lost 5 bases and J lost 0 bases. The germline V gene encodes CDR1 SEHNR and CDR2 FQNEAQ (reference sequence). The CDR3 has 16 amino acids. The CDR3 coding sequence is TGTGCCAGCAGCCGACAGGGGCCGAGCTCCTACAATGAGCAGTTCTTC. Translated, it gives CASSRQGPSSYNEQFF.

The rearrangement uses TRBV19 and TRBJ2-1; 10 positions agree with TRBD2. The V and J ends lost 11 bases and 7 bases, in that order; junction bases with no gene match: 11. Germline V lookup: CDR1 LNHDA, CDR2 SQIVND (reference sequence). This CDR3 comprises 14 residues. CDR3 bases: TGTGCCGGCTTTCTAGCGGGAGTTATAAATGAGCAGTTCTTC. Translation: CAGFLAGVINEQFF. The whole variable domain, remainder taken from reference TRBV19 and TRBJ2-1, is DGGITQSPKYLFRKEGQNVTLSCEQNLNHDAMYWYRQDPGQGLRLIYYSQIVNDFQKGDIAEGYSVSREKKESFPLTVTSAQKNPTAFYLCAGFLAGVINEQFFGPGTRLTVL.

This clone was detected only a few times. The chain recombines TRBV5-1 with TRBJ1-6; TRBD1 matches at 9 bases. The V segment lost 0 bases and the J segment 6 bases; nucleotides outside the gene matches: 4. The CDR3 has 16 amino acids. Germline V gene data show CDR1 as SGHRS and CDR2 as YFSETQ. The CDR3 spells CASSLDGGQGNSPLHF. CDR3 coding DNA: TGCGCCAGCAGCTTGGACGGGGGACAGGGTAATTCACCCCTCCACTTT.

This clone was picked up a small number of times. The V call is TRBV19, the J call TRBJ2-2; D unresolved. V was shortened by 4 bases and J by 1 base, with 7 bases between the two germline ends. The CDR3 totals 14 residues. Germline assignment: CDR1 LNHDA and CDR2 SQIVND (reference sequence). CDR3 nucleotides: TGTGCCAGTAGTAACCCGGGGAACACCGGGGAGCTGTTTTTT. Translated, it gives CASSNPGNTGELFF.

V and J are TRBV5-5 and TRBJ2-2; D possibly corresponds to TRBD1 (5 bases). The CDR3 is 14 residues long. CDR1 SGHKS and CDR2 YYEKEE come from the germline V gene (reference sequence). Trimming cost V 0 bases and J 4 bases, with 7 bases left between them. The CDR3 DNA reads TGTGCCAGCAGCTTGGGACAGTTCACCGGGGAGCTGTTTTTT. Residues: CASSLGQFTGELFF.

This clone has just one count. The rearrangement uses TRBV7-9 and TRBJ2-1; 7 bases are a match to TRBD2. The CDR3 spans 15 residues. Germline-derived CDR1 and CDR2 are SEHNR and FQNEAQ (reference sequence). Trimming at V came to 6 bases and at J to 8 bases, leaving 13 bases not matched to a gene. CDR3 in DNA: TGTGCCAGCAGTTCAACGGGACTAACGTCCCATGAGCAGTTCTTC. Its protein product is CASSSTGLTSHEQFF.

This clone turned up a few times. The DNA for the CDR3 is TGTGCCAGTAGTACGTCAGTGGCCTACGAGCAGTACTTC. Its protein product is CASSTSVAYEQYF. This chain uses TRBV19 with TRBJ2-7, with no clear D. Trimming stripped 4 bases from V and 2 bases from J, with 9 bases between. Germline CDR1 is LNHDA and CDR2 is SQIVND (reference sequence). The CDR3 is made up of 13 amino acids.

The rearrangement joins TRBV2 to TRBJ1-6, with D unresolved. V lost 10 bases and J lost 8, with 18 bases in between. The germline V gene encodes CDR1 SNHLY and CDR2 FYNNEI. CDR3 length: 14 amino acids. The CDR3 sequence is CATSILMSDSPLHF. DNA for the CDR3: TGTGCCACCTCGATTCTAATGTCCGATTCACCCCTCCACTTT.

This chain uses TRBV11-2 with TRBJ2-1, with 7 bases matching TRBD2. This CDR3 contains 15 residues. In germline, CDR1 is SGHAT, CDR2 FQNNGV. V was pared by 1 base and J by 1 base, with 1 base of the junction left unmatched. CDR3 nucleotide sequence: TGTGCCAGCAGCTTAGGCGGGGGTTCCTACAATGAGCAGTTCTTC. It specifies CASSLGGGSYNEQFF.